This T cell receptor beta chain was recorded in a study of CD8 T cells in ankylosing spondylitis. The study's findings and limits: It was reported that disease-linked clones were significantly enriched in matched ankylosing spondylitis synovial fluid. With a CD8+ phenotype, disease-linked clones were relatively rare in peripheral blood. Typical of ankylosing spondylitis blood, it appeared, was a TCR beta motif of several highly homologous variants. Certain motif variants had earlier been reported in reactive arthritis synovial fluid and blood.

V lost 2 bases and J lost 5, with 11 bases in between. The CDR3 runs 14 residues. From germline, CDR1 is LGHDT and CDR2 YNNKEL (reference sequence). Points on this clonotype: The antigen is undetermined.

Making the TCR beta libraries involved quantitative 5'-RACE with molecular barcodes. TCRdb independently ran MiXCR on the 5' RACE reads; one entry per CDR3 protein. The profile shows about 840,000 distinct CDR3 sequences, about 11% of them singletons. This clonotype was obtained from a male donor with ankylosing spondylitis. Sequenced sample: blood, either unsorted or a sorted T cell fraction (not recorded which). V usage is TRBV3-1 and J usage is TRBJ2-3; TRBD2 is a possible D gene (6 bases). This CDR3 is CASSQHGTQDTQYF. Here the CDR3 DNA reads TGTGCCAGCAGCCAACATGGGACTCAAGATACGCAGTATTTT.